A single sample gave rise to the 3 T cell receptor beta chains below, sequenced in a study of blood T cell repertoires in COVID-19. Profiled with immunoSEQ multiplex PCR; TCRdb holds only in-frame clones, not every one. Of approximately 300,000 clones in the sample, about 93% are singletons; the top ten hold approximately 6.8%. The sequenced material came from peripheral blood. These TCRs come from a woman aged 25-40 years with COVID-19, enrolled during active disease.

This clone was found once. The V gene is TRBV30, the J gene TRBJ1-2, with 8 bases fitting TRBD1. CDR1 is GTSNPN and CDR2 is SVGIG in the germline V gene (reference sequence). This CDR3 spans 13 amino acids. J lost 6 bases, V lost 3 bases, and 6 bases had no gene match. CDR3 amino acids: CAWSPTGVHGYTF. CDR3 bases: TGTGCCTGGAGCCCGACAGGGGTCCATGGCTACACCTTC.

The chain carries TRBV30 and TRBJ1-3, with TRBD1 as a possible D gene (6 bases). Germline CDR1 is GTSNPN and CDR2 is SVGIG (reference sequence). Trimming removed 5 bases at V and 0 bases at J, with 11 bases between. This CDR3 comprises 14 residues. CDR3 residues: CAWGRGHSGNTIYF. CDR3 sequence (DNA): TGTGCCTGGGGCAGGGGACACTCTGGAAACACCATATATTTT.

The CDR3 bases are TGTGCCAGCTCACCGACAGGGGTAGGTGGCTACACCTTC. It translates to CASSPTGVGGYTF. V and J are TRBV18 and TRBJ1-2; 8 bases match TRBD1. This CDR3 comprises 13 residues. J was trimmed by 7 bases and V by 3 bases; bases with no gene match: 4. CDR1 KGHSH and CDR2 LQKENI come from the germline V gene.